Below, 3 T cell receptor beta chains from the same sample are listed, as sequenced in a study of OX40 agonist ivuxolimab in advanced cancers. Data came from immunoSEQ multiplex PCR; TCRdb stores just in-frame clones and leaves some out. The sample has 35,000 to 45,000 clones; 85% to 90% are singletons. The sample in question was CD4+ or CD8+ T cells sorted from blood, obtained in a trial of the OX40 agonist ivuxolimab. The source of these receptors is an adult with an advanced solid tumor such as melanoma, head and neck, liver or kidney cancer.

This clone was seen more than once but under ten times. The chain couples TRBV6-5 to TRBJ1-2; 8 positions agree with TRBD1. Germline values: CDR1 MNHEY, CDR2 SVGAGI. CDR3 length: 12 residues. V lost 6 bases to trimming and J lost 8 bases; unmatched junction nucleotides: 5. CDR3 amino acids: CASRAGGWGYTF. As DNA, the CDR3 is TGTGCCAGCAGAGCAGGGGGCTGGGGCTACACCTTC.

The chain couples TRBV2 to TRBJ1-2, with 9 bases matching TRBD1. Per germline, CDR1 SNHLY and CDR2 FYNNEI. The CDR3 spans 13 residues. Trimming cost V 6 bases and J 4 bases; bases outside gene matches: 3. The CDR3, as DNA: TGTGCCAGCAGGGACAGGGGAAGCTATGGCTACACCTTC. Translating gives CASRDRGSYGYTF.

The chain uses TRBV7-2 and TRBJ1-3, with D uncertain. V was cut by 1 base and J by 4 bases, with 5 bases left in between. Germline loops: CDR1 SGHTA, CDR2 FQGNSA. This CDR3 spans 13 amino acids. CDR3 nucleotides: TGTGCCAGCAGCTTAGATCTAGGAAACACCATATATTTT. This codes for CASSLDLGNTIYF.